This TCR beta chain appears in the sequencing data of a study of blood T cell repertoires in COVID-19. Original handling: Scientists estimated how many nucleated cells there were by amplifying reference gene primers. The table came from immunoSEQ multiplex PCR; TCRdb's copy has only in-frame clones and leaves some out. The V and J calls and clone size come from that table; D and trimming were worked out from the DNA. In the table there are more than 350,000 clones, around 87% of which are singletons. The sample consisted of peripheral blood. The sequence came from a woman in her 30s with COVID-19, enrolled during active disease.

The CDR3 DNA reads as TGTGCCAGCAGCTTAGAGGCTAGCGGGTCTGAGACCCAGTACTTC. Translation gives CASSLEASGSETQYF. The gene calls are TRBV7-9 and TRBJ2-5, with 8 bases lining up with TRBD2. The germline gives CDR1 SEHNR, CDR2 FQNEAQ (reference sequence). This CDR3 spans 15 amino acids. The V segment lost 1 base and the J segment 5 bases; nucleotides outside the gene matches: 6.